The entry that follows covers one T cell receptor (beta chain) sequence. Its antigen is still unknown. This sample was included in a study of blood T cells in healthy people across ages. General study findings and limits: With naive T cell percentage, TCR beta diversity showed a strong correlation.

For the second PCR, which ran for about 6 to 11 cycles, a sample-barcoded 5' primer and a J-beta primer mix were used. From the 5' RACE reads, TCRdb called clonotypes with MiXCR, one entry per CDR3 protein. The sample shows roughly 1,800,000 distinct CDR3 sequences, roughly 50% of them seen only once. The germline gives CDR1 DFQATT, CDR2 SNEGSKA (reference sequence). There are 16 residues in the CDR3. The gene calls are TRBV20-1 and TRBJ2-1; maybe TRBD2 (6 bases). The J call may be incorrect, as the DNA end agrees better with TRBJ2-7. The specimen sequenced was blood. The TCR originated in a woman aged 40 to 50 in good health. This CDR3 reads CSAPPLGRSSYNEQYF. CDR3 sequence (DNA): TGCAGTGCTCCTCCTCTTGGGAGGAGCTCCTACAATGAGCAGTACTTC.